This record concerns one TCR beta chain sequence. Its antigen is still unknown. Here immunoSEQ multiplex PCR was the method, and the copy in TCRdb shows in-frame clones only, minus some. The table has about 180,000 clones, 85% to 90% seen once; the top ten hold 4.3%. The data are from a study of T cell responses to AZD1222 COVID-19 vaccine. The study, taken as a whole, reports: The study found vaccine-associated CD4 TCRs spanning spike, dominant at 160-218 and 743-854. Just six people given AZD1222 tested seropositive at baseline. The study reported that nearly half of spike-specific TCRs target unmutated variant regions.

This CDR3 contains 15 residues. CDR1 is SGHDT and CDR2 is YYEEEE in the germline V gene. V shed 0 bases, J shed 2 bases, and the junction held 1 base outside the gene matches. This receptor was obtained from an adult who received the MenACWY meningococcal vaccine as a control. This specimen was peripheral blood, taken 28 days after the second dose of the MenACWY control vaccine. This chain links TRBV5-6 with TRBJ2-7, with TRBD2 matching over 11 bases. CDR3 nucleotide sequence: TGTGCCAGCAGCTTGGAACTAGCGGGGGCCTACGAGCAGTACTTC. Protein product: CASSLELAGAYEQYF.